Following are 27 T cell receptor beta chains from one sample sequenced in a study of OX40 agonist ivuxolimab in advanced cancers. Sequenced by immunoSEQ multiplex PCR; TCRdb stores in-frame clones only, minus some. In the table there are some 65,000 clones, 87% of which are singletons. The material sequenced was CD4+ or CD8+ T cells sorted from blood, taken in a trial of the OX40 agonist ivuxolimab. The receptors originated from an adult with an advanced solid tumor such as melanoma, head and neck, liver or kidney cancer.

The chain carries TRBV5-1 and TRBJ1-2, with 11 bases lining up with TRBD1. After removal of 0 bases from V and 10 bases from J, the junction contained 11 bases not matched to a gene. CDR1 is SGHRS, CDR2 YFSETQ, per germline. This CDR3 spans 16 amino acids. This CDR3 is CASSLEGQGDPIDYTF. The CDR3 DNA reads TGCGCCAGCAGCTTGGAGGGACAGGGGGACCCGATAGACTACACCTTC.

This chain connects TRBV7-2 to TRBJ1-2; D gene ambiguous. This CDR3 region has 15 residues. CDR1 SGHTA and CDR2 FQGNSA come from the germline V gene. Trimming shortened V by 2 bases and J by 4 bases, and 14 bases separated the two germline ends. CDR3 in DNA: TGTGCCAGCAGCTTAACCGAAAAACAGTTCTATGGCTACACCTTC. It is translated as CASSLTEKQFYGYTF. The whole variable domain, remainder taken from reference TRBV7-2 and TRBJ1-2, is GAGVSQSPSNKVTEKGKDVELRCDPISGHTALYWYRQSLGQGLEFLIYFQGNSAPDKSGLPSDRFSAERTGGSVSTLTIQRTQQEDSAVYLCASSLTEKQFYGYTFGSGTRLTVV.

The gene calls are TRBV7-9 and TRBJ1-2; TRBD1 matches 9 bases. This CDR3 region has 15 residues. Trimming at V came to 5 bases and at J to 4 bases, leaving 8 bases not matched to a gene. Germline CDR1 is SEHNR and CDR2 is FQNEAQ (reference sequence). The CDR3 coding sequence is TGTGCCAGCAGCCACCGGGACAGGGACTCCTATGGCTACACCTTC. Translated, it gives CASSHRDRDSYGYTF.

DNA of the CDR3: TGTGCCAGCAGCCAGCCACTACGGGACAGGGGGGTCAATGAGCAGTTCTTC. Translated, it gives CASSQPLRDRGVNEQFF. J is TRBJ2-1 and V is TRBV21-1; the table's D gene call, TRBD1, was not cross checked with the DNA. TRBV21-1 represents a pseudogene. The CDR3 sequence is 17 residues long.

The chain employs TRBV11-3 and TRBJ2-1; TRBD1 agrees at 10 bases. The CDR3 is made up of 15 amino acids. Germline V gives CDR1 SGHNT, CDR2 YENEEA. The ends lost 6 bases at V and 4 bases at J; junction bases unmatched: 6. The CDR3 reads CASSMGQGSYNEQFF. The DNA for the CDR3 is TGTGCCAGCAGTATGGGACAGGGGAGTTACAATGAGCAGTTCTTC.

The CDR3 region is CASSKDATNQPQHF. CDR3 DNA sequence: TGTGCCAGCAGTAAAGACGCGACCAATCAGCCCCAGCATTTT. The chain is built from TRBV9 and TRBJ1-5; D gene uncertain. The CDR3 length is 14 residues. Germline CDR1 SGDLS, CDR2 YYNGEE. Trimming cost V 5 bases and J 3 bases, with 12 bases left between them.

The V and J genes are TRBV6-1 and TRBJ2-7; TRBD1 agrees at 8 bases. This CDR3 comprises 14 residues. The germline gives CDR1 MNHNS, CDR2 SASEGT. Germline trimming cut 9 bases from V and 7 bases from J; bases unmatched to any gene: 14. The DNA of the CDR3 is TGTGCCAGTTGGGAGGCTCAGGGGGCACGGGAGCAGTACTTC. Translated: CASWEAQGAREQYF.

The chain recombines TRBV14 with TRBJ1-3, with D hard to call. In germline, CDR1 is SGHDN, CDR2 FVKESK. V lost 1 base, J lost 4 bases, and 5 bases lay in between. The CDR3 length is 13 residues. The CDR3 here is CASSQAEGNTIYF. CDR3 DNA: TGTGCCAGCAGCCAAGCGGAGGGAAACACCATATATTTT.

The V call is TRBV6-1, the J call TRBJ2-1; tentatively, D is TRBD2 (5 bases). Trimming took 7 bases from V and 0 from J, leaving 10 bases between them. Per the germline V gene, CDR1 is MNHNS and CDR2 is SASEGT. CDR3 length: 14 amino acids. The CDR3 nucleotides are TGTGCCAGCAAATTGGGGAGCTCCTACAATGAGCAGTTCTTC. Protein product: CASKLGSSYNEQFF.

This chain uses TRBV20-1 with TRBJ2-5; no reliable D call. The germline gives CDR1 DFQATT, CDR2 SNEGSKA (reference sequence). This CDR3 is 11 amino acids long. V lost 1 base and J lost 7, with 7 bases in between. This CDR3 reads CSARVPGTQYF. CDR3 DNA: TGCAGTGCTAGAGTTCCTGGGACCCAGTACTTC.

This chain connects TRBV7-2 to TRBJ1-5, with 8 nucleotides matching TRBD1. Germline V CDR1 and CDR2: SGHTA, FQGNSA. The CDR3 extends over 15 amino acids. Trimming cost V 5 bases and J 4 bases; bases outside gene matches: 7. The CDR3 region is CASSTRTGTNQPQHF. The CDR3 DNA reads TGTGCCAGCAGCACACGGACAGGGACGAATCAGCCCCAGCATTTT.

This clone occurred a few times. J is TRBJ1-2 and V is TRBV11-2; no clear D. This CDR3 is 14 amino acids long. V was cut by 5 bases and J by 4 bases, with 14 bases left in between. From germline, CDR1 is SGHAT and CDR2 FQNNGV. The DNA for the CDR3 is TGTGCCAGCAGCACTAACGGGGATGGCTATGGCTACACCTTC. The encoded protein is CASSTNGDGYGYTF.

The V and J genes are TRBV30 and TRBJ1-2; D is unclear. The V end was cut by 6 bases, the J end by 4 bases, with 12 bases between. This CDR3 contains 12 residues. Germline values: CDR1 GTSNPN, CDR2 SVGIG (reference sequence). The CDR3 DNA follows: TGTGCCTGTACCGGGGATAGCTATGGCTACACCTTC. Encoded protein: CACTGDSYGYTF.

V is TRBV19 and J is TRBJ2-1; TRBD1 aligns across 8 bases. CDR1 and CDR2 (germline): LNHDA, SQIVND (reference sequence). The CDR3 has 13 residues. J lost 9 bases, V lost 3 bases, and 4 bases had no gene match. The chain's CDR3 is CASSMGQAREQFF. The CDR3 region has the DNA TGTGCCAGTAGTATGGGACAGGCGCGTGAGCAGTTCTTC.

J is TRBJ1-5 and V is TRBV27; D is unclear. The CDR3 is 14 residues long. CDR1 is MNHEY, CDR2 SMNVEV, per germline (reference sequence). V was trimmed by 2 bases and J by 4 bases, leaving 9 bases between them. CDR3 sequence reads: CASSLKDGNQPQHF. The CDR3 region has the DNA TGTGCCAGCAGTTTAAAGGACGGAAATCAGCCCCAGCATTTT.

The gene calls are TRBV6-5 and TRBJ2-3, with 13 bases that match TRBD2. CDR1 is MNHEY, CDR2 SVGAGI, per germline. The V and J ends lost 3 bases and 7 bases, in that order; junction bases with no gene match: 4. The CDR3 sequence is 15 residues long. The CDR3 DNA reads TGTGCCAGCAGTTATGGACTAGCGGGAGTTAATACGCAGTATTTT. This encodes CASSYGLAGVNTQYF.

The CDR3, as DNA: TGTGCCAGCAGTTCTCAGTCCCGGGAGGGCTACACCTTC. The encoded protein is CASSSQSREGYTF. This chain joins TRBV27 and TRBJ1-2; D unclear. Germline loops: CDR1 MNHEY, CDR2 SMNVEV (reference sequence). The V and J ends lost 4 bases and 8 bases respectively, with 14 bases between them. The CDR3 is 13 amino acids.

V is TRBV7-2 and J is TRBJ2-6; D gene ambiguous. The CDR3 contains 15 residues. V was pared by 5 bases and J by 0 bases, with 8 bases between. The V gene's germline CDR1 is SGHTA and CDR2 FQGNSA. The CDR3 loop is CASSPASSGANVLTF. The CDR3 bases are TGTGCCAGCAGCCCAGCAAGCTCTGGGGCCAACGTCCTGACTTTC.

This clone was observed a single time. The rearrangement links TRBV5-1 to TRBJ2-2, with D tentatively TRBD1 or TRBD2 (5 bases each). The CDR3 length is 16 residues. Germline CDR1 SGHRS, CDR2 YFSETQ. The V gene lost 1 base and the J gene lost 7 bases, with 17 bases spanning the gap. DNA for the CDR3: TGCGCCAGCAGCTTGATTGTGGGGGATTTGAGCGGGGAGCTGTTTTTT. As protein: CASSLIVGDLSGELFF.

This chain uses TRBV5-1 with TRBJ1-5, with 8 bases that match TRBD1. CDR1 and CDR2 from the germline V gene are SGHRS and YFSETQ. After removal of 8 bases from V and 1 base from J, the junction contained 5 bases not matched to a gene. This CDR3 contains 14 residues. This CDR3 reads CASSQGGSNQPQHF. Here the CDR3 DNA reads TGCGCCAGTTCACAGGGGGGAAGCAATCAGCCCCAGCATTTT.

This clone appeared once. V usage is TRBV4-2 and J usage is TRBJ2-3; 8 bases map to TRBD2. Looked up from germline, CDR1 is LGHNA and CDR2 is YNFKEQ. CDR3 length: 16 amino acids. J gave up 3 bases and V 0 bases, and 5 bases lay outside the gene matches. CDR3 loop: CASSQEPGGSTDTQYF. In DNA, the CDR3 is TGTGCCAGCAGCCAAGAGCCGGGGGGGTCTACAGATACGCAGTATTTT.

The rearrangement joins TRBV6-6 to TRBJ1-2; 7 bases are shared with TRBD1. With V trimmed by 6 bases and J by 6 bases, 4 bases remained unmatched. This CDR3 spans 12 amino acids. Germline V gene data show CDR1 as MNHNY and CDR2 as SVGAGI (reference sequence). The CDR3 sequence is CASSRDRDGYTF. CDR3 coding DNA: TGTGCCAGCAGCCGAGACAGGGATGGCTACACCTTC.

The gene calls are TRBV30 and TRBJ1-3; D is unresolved. The CDR3 sequence is 11 residues long. Trimming took 4 bases from V and 2 from J, leaving 3 bases between them. Germline lookup yields CDR1 GTSNPN and CDR2 SVGIG (reference sequence). The CDR3 loop is CAWNTGNTIYF. CDR3 nucleotides: TGTGCCTGGAACACTGGAAACACCATATATTTT.

The CDR3 DNA reads as TGTGCCAGCAGTTGGGACAGGAGGGGAGGCTACACCTTC. As protein: CASSWDRRGGYTF. The chain carries TRBV28 and TRBJ1-2; 8 bases fit TRBD1. This CDR3 contains 13 residues. CDR1 MDHEN and CDR2 SYDVKM come from the germline V gene. J gave up 8 bases and V 4 bases, and 6 bases lay outside the gene matches.

This chain connects TRBV28 to TRBJ2-7; 10 bases match TRBD2. V was pared by 5 bases and J by 0 bases, with 7 bases of the junction left unmatched. The CDR3 is made up of 16 amino acids. CDR1 is MDHEN, CDR2 SYDVKM, per germline. The CDR3 region has the DNA TGTGCCAGCAGTGGGATAGCGGGAGGTATCTCCTACGAGCAGTACTTC. Translating gives CASSGIAGGISYEQYF.

This chain links TRBV7-2 with TRBJ2-1, with TRBD2 matching 9 bases. There are 17 residues in the CDR3. V shed 2 bases, J shed 0 bases, and the junction held 5 bases outside the gene matches. Germline values: CDR1 SGHTA, CDR2 FQGNSA. Written as DNA, the CDR3 is TGTGCCAGCAGCTTACGGACTAGCGCCCTCTCCTACAATGAGCAGTTCTTC. It specifies CASSLRTSALSYNEQFF.

This chain connects TRBV10-2 to TRBJ1-1; 9 bases fit TRBD1. J was trimmed by 1 base and V by 11 bases; bases with no gene match: 5. The CDR3 is made up of 13 amino acids. In germline, CDR1 is WSHSY, CDR2 SAAADI. For the CDR3, the DNA is TGCGCCGCACAGGGGGCGCAGAACACTGAAGCTTTCTTT. This gives the protein CAAQGAQNTEAFF.